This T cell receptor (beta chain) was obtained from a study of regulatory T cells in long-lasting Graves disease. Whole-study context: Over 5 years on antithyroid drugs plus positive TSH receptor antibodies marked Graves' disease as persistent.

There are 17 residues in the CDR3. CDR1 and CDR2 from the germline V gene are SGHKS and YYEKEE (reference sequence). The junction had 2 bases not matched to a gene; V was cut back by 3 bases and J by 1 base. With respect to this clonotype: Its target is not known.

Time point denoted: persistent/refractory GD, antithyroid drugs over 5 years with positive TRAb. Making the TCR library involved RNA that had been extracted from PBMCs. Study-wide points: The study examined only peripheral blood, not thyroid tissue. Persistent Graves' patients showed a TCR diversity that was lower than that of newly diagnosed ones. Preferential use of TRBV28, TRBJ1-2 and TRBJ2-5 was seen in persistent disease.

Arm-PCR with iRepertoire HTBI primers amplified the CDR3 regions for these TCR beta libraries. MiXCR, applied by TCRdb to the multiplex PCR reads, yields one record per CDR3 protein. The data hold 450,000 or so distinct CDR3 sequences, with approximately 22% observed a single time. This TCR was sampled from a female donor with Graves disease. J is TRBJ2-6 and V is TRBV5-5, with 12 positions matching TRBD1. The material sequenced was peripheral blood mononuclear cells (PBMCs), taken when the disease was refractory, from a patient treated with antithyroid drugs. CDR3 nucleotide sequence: TGTGCCAGCAGCTCGGGACAGGGGGCGTCTGGGGCCAACGTCCTGACTTTC. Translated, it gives CASSSGQGASGANVLTF. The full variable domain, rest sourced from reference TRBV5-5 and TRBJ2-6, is DAGVTQSPTHLIKTRGQQVTLRCSPISGHKSVSWYQQVLGQGPQFIFQYYEKEERGRGNFPDRFSARQFPNYSSELNVNALLLGDSALYLCASSSGQGASGANVLTFGAGSRLTVL.